The T cell receptor (beta chain) described here comes from a study of blood T cell repertoires in COVID-19. Study-wide context: Spain, Italy and the United States supplied samples that represented acute and convalescent COVID-19. Sample material is recorded as cDNA or gDNA derived from T cells, B-cell-depleted T cells, or PBMCs.

Original methodology: Using reference gene primer amplification, nucleated cell counts were estimated. The data were produced by immunoSEQ multiplex PCR, yet TCRdb's version contains in-frame clones alone and is incomplete. That table furnishes V, J and clone size, whereas the DNA furnished D and trimming. The sample carries about 230,000 clones, roughly 83% recorded once. Per the germline V gene, CDR1 is SGHTS and CDR2 is YDEGEE. The CDR3 spans 14 residues. The V and J ends lost 5 bases and 3 bases respectively, with 13 bases between them. The receptor was derived from a woman between 70 and 85 years old with active or convalescent COVID-19. What was sequenced was peripheral blood. This sequence joins TRBV5-8 and TRBJ2-3; a weak D match, TRBD1 (5 bases). The CDR3 region is CASSLRGSTDTQYF. Written as DNA, the CDR3 is TGTGCCAGCAGTCTAAGGGGTTCGACAGATACGCAGTATTTT.